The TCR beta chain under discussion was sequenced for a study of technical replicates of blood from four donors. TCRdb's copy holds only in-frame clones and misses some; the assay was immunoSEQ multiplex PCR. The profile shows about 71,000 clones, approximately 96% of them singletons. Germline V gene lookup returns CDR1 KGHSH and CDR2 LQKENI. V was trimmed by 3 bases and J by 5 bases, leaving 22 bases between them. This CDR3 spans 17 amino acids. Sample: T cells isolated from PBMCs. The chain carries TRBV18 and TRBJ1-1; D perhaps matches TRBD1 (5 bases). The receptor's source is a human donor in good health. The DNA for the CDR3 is TGTGCCAGCTCACCCTGGACACGCAGTACGTTGGGTACTGAAGCTTTCTTT. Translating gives CASSPWTRSTLGTEAFF.